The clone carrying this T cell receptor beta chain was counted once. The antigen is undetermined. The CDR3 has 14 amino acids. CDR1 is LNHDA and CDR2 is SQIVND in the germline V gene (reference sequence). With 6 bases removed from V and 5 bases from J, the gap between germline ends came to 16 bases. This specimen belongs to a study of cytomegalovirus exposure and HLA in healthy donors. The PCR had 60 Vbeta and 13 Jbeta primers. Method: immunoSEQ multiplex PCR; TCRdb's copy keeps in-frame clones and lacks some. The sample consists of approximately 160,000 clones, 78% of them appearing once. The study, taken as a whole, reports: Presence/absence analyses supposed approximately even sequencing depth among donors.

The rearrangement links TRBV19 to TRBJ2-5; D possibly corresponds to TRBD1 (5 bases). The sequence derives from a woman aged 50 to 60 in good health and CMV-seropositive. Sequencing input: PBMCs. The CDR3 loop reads CASRPSQGGETQYF. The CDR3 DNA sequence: TGTGCCAGTAGGCCGTCCCAGGGTGGGGAGACCCAGTACTTC. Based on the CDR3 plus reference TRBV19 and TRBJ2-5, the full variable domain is DGGITQSPKYLFRKEGQNVTLSCEQNLNHDAMYWYRQDPGQGLRLIYYSQIVNDFQKGDIAEGYSVSREKKESFPLTVTSAQKNPTAFYLCASRPSQGGETQYFGPGTRLLVL.